The T cell receptor beta chain described here comes from a study of OX40 agonist ivuxolimab in advanced cancers. Study overall: People who had prior anti-PD-1, anti-PD-L1 or anti-CTLA-4 therapy could take part, and around 39% had some. Whole-study results and caveats: At 0.1-3.0 mg/kg, partial responders had clonal expansion among the lowest observed.

For this clone: Antigen specificity is unknown.

The repertoire was sequenced with immunoSEQ multiplex PCR; TCRdb's copy has only in-frame clones and lacks some. The sample has tens of thousands of clones; approximately 90% are singletons. The sequences come from CD4+ or CD8+ T cells sorted from blood, collected in a trial of the OX40 agonist ivuxolimab. This receptor was taken from an adult with an advanced solid tumor such as melanoma, head and neck, liver or kidney cancer.

Written as DNA, the CDR3 is TGTGCCAGCACTGAGAGGGGGAGTCCGAGAGAGCAGTACTTC. This translates into CASTERGSPREQYF. V usage is TRBV6-1 and J usage is TRBJ2-5; D possibly corresponds to TRBD1 (6 bases). Germline V gene lookup returns CDR1 MNHNS and CDR2 SASEGT. This CDR3 comprises 14 residues. The germline V and J ends were trimmed by 7 bases and 11 bases, with 23 bases remaining between them.